The next 13 T cell receptor beta chains were all read from a single sample in a study of T cells in narcolepsy. Profiling relied on immunoSEQ multiplex PCR, and the TCRdb table lists in-frame clones only, not all of them. The table has about 33,000 clones, roughly 88% seen once. Specimen: CD45RA- memory CD4+ T cells from PBMCs. The receptors here all came from a human donor with narcolepsy.

The chain combines TRBV10-3 with TRBJ2-4; D may be TRBD2 (5 bases). There are 15 residues in the CDR3. The germline V gene has CDR1 ENHRY and CDR2 SYGVKD. The V end was cut by 3 bases, the J end by 0 bases, with 9 bases between. The CDR3 here is CAISDPTRAKNIQYF. CDR3 in DNA: TGTGCCATCAGTGACCCCACTAGAGCCAAAAACATTCAGTACTTC.

CDR3 residues: CASSFGRLMRTGELFF. CDR3 in DNA: TGTGCCAGCAGTTTCGGTCGATTGATGAGGACCGGGGAGCTGTTTTTT. The chain couples TRBV28 to TRBJ2-2; D is ambiguous. V lost 3 bases to trimming and J lost 5 bases, with 16 bases between them. The CDR3 sequence is 16 residues long. CDR1 is MDHEN, CDR2 SYDVKM, per germline. The full variable domain, rest sourced from reference TRBV28 and TRBJ2-2, is DVKVTQSSRYLVKRTGEKVFLECVQDMDHENMFWYRQDPGLGLRLIYFSYDVKMKEKGDIPEGYSVSREKKERFSLILESASTNQTSMYLCASSFGRLMRTGELFFGEGSRLTVL.

V and J are TRBV4-1 and TRBJ2-3, with 10 nucleotides matching TRBD2. The germline CDR1 and CDR2 sequences are MGHRA and YSYEKL. The ends lost 1 base at V and 5 bases at J; junction bases unmatched: 6. CDR3 length: 16 residues. CDR3 DNA sequence: TGCGCCAGCAGCCAAGTATTTAGCGGGAGGATAGATACGCAGTATTTT. Amino acids: CASSQVFSGRIDTQYF.

The chain joins TRBV11-1 to TRBJ1-1; D remains unclear. With 2 bases removed from V and 1 base from J, the gap between germline ends came to 20 bases. CDR3 length equals 18 residues. Germline V gene lookup returns CDR1 SGHAT and CDR2 FQDESV (reference sequence). DNA of the CDR3: TGTGCCAGCAGCTTACTGAGTAGCTGGCGAGGGCCGAACACTGAAGCTTTCTTT. As protein: CASSLLSSWRGPNTEAFF.

The rearrangement links TRBV30 to TRBJ2-2, with TRBD1 as a possible D gene (6 bases). This CDR3 has 14 residues. The germline gives CDR1 GTSNPN, CDR2 SVGIG (reference sequence). The V end lost 0 bases, the J end lost 3 bases, and 8 bases lay between the germline ends. DNA of the CDR3: TGTGCCTGGAGTGTACAGGGTTACACCGGGGAGCTGTTTTTT. It codes for CAWSVQGYTGELFF.

The V and J genes are TRBV12-5 and TRBJ2-7; D ambiguous. The length of the CDR3 is 12 residues. The germline V and J ends were trimmed by 0 bases and 5 bases, with 5 bases remaining between them. From germline, CDR1 is LGHNT and CDR2 FRNRAP. CDR3 sequence (DNA): TGTGCTAGTGGTTTGGTACGGGACGAGCAGTACTTC. Its translation: CASGLVRDEQYF.

The rearrangement joins TRBV7-9 to TRBJ1-1, with D tentatively TRBD1 (5 bases). Germline V gene data show CDR1 as SEHNR and CDR2 as FQNEAQ (reference sequence). The CDR3 length is 14 residues. Trimming removed 5 bases from V and 4 bases from J, with 14 bases in between. The CDR3 spells CASSQPLTGTEAFF. The CDR3 DNA follows: TGTGCCAGCAGCCAACCATTAACAGGCACTGAAGCTTTCTTT.

The chain recombines TRBV5-1 with TRBJ2-2; D is perhaps TRBD1 or TRBD2 (5 bases each). V shed 0 bases and J shed 3 bases, with 15 bases lying between them. The germline V gene encodes CDR1 SGHRS and CDR2 YFSETQ. The CDR3 is 17 residues long. CDR3 region: CASSLGGRDPDTGELFF. CDR3 coding DNA: TGCGCCAGCAGCTTGGGGGGCCGGGACCCCGACACCGGGGAGCTGTTTTTT.

The chain joins TRBV5-6 to TRBJ2-3; 13 bases align to TRBD2. With V trimmed by 2 bases and J by 5 bases, 2 bases remained unmatched. The CDR3 has 15 residues. Germline CDR1 is SGHDT and CDR2 is YYEEEE. The CDR3 region is CASSFRTSGRDTQYF. As DNA, the CDR3 is TGTGCCAGCAGCTTCCGGACTAGCGGGAGAGATACGCAGTATTTT.

The chain carries TRBV28 and TRBJ2-2; tentatively, D is TRBD1 (7 bases). Trimming removed 7 bases at V and 5 bases at J, with 17 bases between. The CDR3 has 15 residues. The germline CDR1 and CDR2 sequences are MDHEN and SYDVKM. Written as DNA, the CDR3 is TGTGCCAGCACCAAAGGGGGCGGGGTGACCGGGGAGCTGTTTTTT. This gives the protein CASTKGGGVTGELFF.

The chain joins TRBV9 to TRBJ2-5; TRBD2 matches 11 bases. CDR1 and CDR2 (germline): SGDLS, YYNGEE. The CDR3 consists of 15 residues. The J segment lost 2 bases and the V segment lost 4 bases, leaving 4 bases of the junction unmatched. As DNA, the CDR3 is TGTGCCAGCAGCTCCCGACTAGCGGGGCAAGAGACCCAGTACTTC. It translates to CASSSRLAGQETQYF.

CDR3 residues: CARSDRAEAFF. Written as DNA, the CDR3 is TGCGCCAGAAGCGATAGGGCTGAAGCTTTCTTT. The chain has TRBV10-1 and TRBJ1-1; D not certain. V lost 9 bases and J 6 bases, leaving 11 bases between the germline ends. Germline V gene data show CDR1 as WNHNN and CDR2 as SYGVQD (reference sequence). The CDR3 is 11 residues long.

The rearrangement links TRBV5-1 to TRBJ2-7; 7 nucleotides align to TRBD1. V lost 0 bases, J lost 2 bases, and 2 bases stayed unmatched. CDR1 and CDR2 from the germline V gene are SGHRS and YFSETQ. The CDR3 runs to 14 residues. CDR3 nucleotides: TGCGCCAGCAGCTTGGACAGGGGCCCCTACGAGCAGTACTTC. As protein: CASSLDRGPYEQYF.